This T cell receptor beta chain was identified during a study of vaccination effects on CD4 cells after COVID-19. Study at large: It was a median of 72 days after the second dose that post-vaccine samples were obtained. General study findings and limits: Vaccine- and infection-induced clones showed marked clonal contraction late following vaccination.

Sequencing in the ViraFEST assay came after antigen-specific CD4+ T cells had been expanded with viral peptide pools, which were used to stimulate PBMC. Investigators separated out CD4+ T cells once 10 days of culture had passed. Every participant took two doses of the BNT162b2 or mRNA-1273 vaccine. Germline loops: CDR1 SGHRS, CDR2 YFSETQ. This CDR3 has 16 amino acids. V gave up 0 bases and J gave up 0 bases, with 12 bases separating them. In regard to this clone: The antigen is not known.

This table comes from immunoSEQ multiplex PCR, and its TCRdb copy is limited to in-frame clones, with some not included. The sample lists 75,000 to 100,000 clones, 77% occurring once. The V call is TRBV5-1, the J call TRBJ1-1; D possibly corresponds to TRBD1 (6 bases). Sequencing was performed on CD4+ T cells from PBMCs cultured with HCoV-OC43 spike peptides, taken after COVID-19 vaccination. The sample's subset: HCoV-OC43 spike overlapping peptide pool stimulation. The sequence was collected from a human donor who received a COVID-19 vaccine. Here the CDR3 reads CASSLGSGDMNTEAFF. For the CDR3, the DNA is TGCGCCAGCAGCTTGGGGAGCGGGGACATGAACACTGAAGCTTTCTTT.